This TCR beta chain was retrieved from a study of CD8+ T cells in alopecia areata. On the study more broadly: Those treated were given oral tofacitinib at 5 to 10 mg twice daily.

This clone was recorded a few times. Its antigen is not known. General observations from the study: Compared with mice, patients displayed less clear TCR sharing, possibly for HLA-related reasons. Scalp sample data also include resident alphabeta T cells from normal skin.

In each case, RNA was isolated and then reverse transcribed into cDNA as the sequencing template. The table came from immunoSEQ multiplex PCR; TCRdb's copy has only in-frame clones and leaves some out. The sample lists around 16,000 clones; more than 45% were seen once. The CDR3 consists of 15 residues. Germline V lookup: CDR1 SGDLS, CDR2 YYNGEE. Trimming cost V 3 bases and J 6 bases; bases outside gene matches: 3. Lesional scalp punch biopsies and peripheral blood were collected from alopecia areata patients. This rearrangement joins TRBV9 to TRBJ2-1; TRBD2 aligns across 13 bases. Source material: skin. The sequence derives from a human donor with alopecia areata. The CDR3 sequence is CASSGGLAGLNEQFF. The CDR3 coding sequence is TGTGCCAGCAGCGGGGGACTAGCGGGACTCAATGAGCAGTTCTTC.